These T cell receptor beta chains were read from a single sample in a study of OX40 agonist ivuxolimab in advanced cancers. Here immunoSEQ multiplex PCR was the method, and the copy in TCRdb shows in-frame clones only, minus some. The table lists around 56,000 clones, 82% of them singletons. The input for sequencing was CD4+ or CD8+ T cells sorted from blood, taken in a trial of the OX40 agonist ivuxolimab. These TCRs come from an adult with an advanced solid tumor such as melanoma, head and neck, liver or kidney cancer. Each CDR3 is given with its conserved first and last residue. D genes are given only for firm matches. Only part of the rows carry a size: once, few, many, or a class if the clone is expanded.

>NA|TRBJ1-6|TRBV30|NA
CAWSVQEDSPLHF
TGTGCCTGGAGTGTACAAGAAGATTCACCCCTCCACTTT
>TRBD2|TRBJ2-1|TRBV7-9|NA
CASSLSGSRGNEQFF
TGTGCCAGCAGCTTAAGCGGGAGTCGGGGCAATGAGCAGTTCTTC
>NA|TRBJ1-1|TRBV4-2|NA
CASSQFRDGTEAFF
TGTGCCAGCAGCCAATTTCGGGATGGGACTGAAGCTTTCTTT
>TRBD1|TRBJ2-7|TRBV6-6|once
CASSSGQGGPYEQYF
TGTGCCAGCAGTTCCGGACAGGGTGGACCCTACGAGCAGTACTTC
>NA|TRBJ1-1|TRBV19|NA
CASRAAGLGPEAFF
TGTGCCAGTAGGGCGGCGGGGTTGGGTCCTGAAGCTTTCTTT
>NA|TRBJ2-7|TRBV6-6|NA
CASSYMTQEQYF
TGTGCCAGCAGTTACATGACGCAAGAGCAGTACTTC
>TRBD1|TRBJ2-5|TRBV9|NA
CASSVGQGETQYF
TGTGCCAGCAGCGTAGGACAGGGAGAGACCCAGTACTTC
>NA|TRBJ1-1|TRBV19|once
CASSIDRGEEAFF
TGTGCCAGTAGTATAGATCGGGGCGAGGAAGCTTTCTTT
>NA|TRBJ2-1|TRBV19|NA
CASMGLARYNEQFF
TGTGCCAGTATGGGCCTAGCGAGATACAATGAGCAGTTCTTC
>TRBD2|TRBJ2-3|TRBV7-3|NA
CASSISSGRPDTQYF
TGTGCCAGCAGCATAAGCAGCGGGAGGCCAGATACGCAGTATTTT
>TRBD2|TRBJ2-1|TRBV27|NA
CASNRRGFSEQFF
TGTGCCAGCAACAGGCGGGGGTTTAGTGAGCAGTTCTTC
>TRBD1|TRBJ1-3|TRBV11-3|NA
CASSKGGVSGNTIYF
TGTGCCAGCAGCAAAGGGGGCGTCTCTGGAAACACCATATATTTT
>TRBD1|TRBJ2-1|TRBV6-1|NA
CASSEGGQASREQFF
TGTGCCAGCAGTGAAGGGGGACAGGCCTCGCGGGAGCAGTTCTTC
>NA|TRBJ2-3|TRBV4-2|NA
CASSQGSQGVSTDTQYF
TGTGCCAGCAGCCAAGGCTCCCAAGGGGTGAGCACAGATACGCAGTATTTT
>TRBD1|TRBJ1-1|TRBV5-4|NA
CASSLEPRGRGNTEAFF
TGTGCCAGCAGCTTGGAGCCTAGGGGGCGGGGGAACACTGAAGCTTTCTTT
>TRBD1|TRBJ1-2|TRBV7-6|NA
CASSSGRDRIYTF
TGTGCCAGCAGCTCCGGGAGGGACAGGATTTACACCTTC